What follows describes a single T cell receptor beta chain. Its antigen is unidentified. The sample is drawn from a study of T cell responses to AZD1222 COVID-19 vaccine. Germline assignment: CDR1 MNHEY and CDR2 SMNVEV (reference sequence). Germline trimming cut 5 bases from V and 2 bases from J; bases unmatched to any gene: 12. The CDR3 sequence is 16 residues long. The assay was immunoSEQ multiplex PCR, and TCRdb's table has in-frame clones only and misses some. This table holds roughly 150,000 clones, roughly nine tenths found once. Study outcomes and limitations: Of spike-specific TCRs, nearly half reportedly target regions left unmutated in variants. With two AZD1222 doses given, Spike-specific TCR breadth and depth both rose. Baseline seropositivity occurred in only 5 to 7 AZD1222 recipients.

This sequence originates from an adult in good health. The chain is built from TRBV27 and TRBJ2-7; the match to TRBD1 covers 7 bases. Sequences were derived from peripheral blood, sampled on day 0 of AZD1222 vaccination. The CDR3 DNA is TGTGCCAGCAGTATGGGACAGACCTTCCTTACCTACGAGCAGTACTTC. Protein product: CASSMGQTFLTYEQYF.